These 9 T cell receptor beta chains were all obtained from the same sample, sequenced in a study of OX40 agonist ivuxolimab in advanced cancers. Generated by immunoSEQ multiplex PCR, the TCRdb table keeps only in-frame clones and is missing some. This table holds roughly 72,000 clones, 89% found once. The sequencing here drew on CD4+ or CD8+ T cells sorted from blood, taken in a trial of the OX40 agonist ivuxolimab. These TCRs come from an adult with an advanced solid tumor such as melanoma, head and neck, liver or kidney cancer.

For the CDR3, the DNA is TGTGCCAGCAGCTTAACAGATACGCAGTATTTT. This sequence encodes CASSLTDTQYF. The rearrangement uses TRBV6-6 and TRBJ2-3; D gene unclear. V was trimmed by 6 bases and J by 3 bases, leaving 4 bases between them. The CDR3 is made up of 11 amino acids. Per germline, CDR1 MNHNY and CDR2 SVGAGI (reference sequence).

The chain employs TRBV6-4 and TRBJ1-2, with D possibly matching TRBD1 (6 bases). The CDR3 runs 13 residues. Germline assignment: CDR1 MRHNA and CDR2 SNTAGT. V was shortened by 5 bases and J by 4 bases, with 11 bases between the two germline ends. The CDR3: CASSPGGAYGYTF. The CDR3, as DNA: TGTGCCAGCAGTCCCGGGGGGGCCTATGGCTACACCTTC.

This rearrangement joins TRBV19 to TRBJ1-2; 10 nucleotides align to TRBD1. The CDR3 is 14 amino acids. Germline V gene data show CDR1 as LNHDA and CDR2 as SQIVND (reference sequence). V shed 3 bases, J shed 4 bases, and the junction held 2 bases outside the gene matches. The DNA of the CDR3 is TGTGCCAGTAGTATGTGGGACAGGGGCTATGGCTACACCTTC. Its protein is CASSMWDRGYGYTF.

The CDR3 nucleotides are TGTGCCACCTACCCTTGGGGGCCTCCGCTCCTCCGTAATGAAAAACTGTTTTTT. This encodes CATYPWGPPLLRNEKLFF. V usage is TRBV28 and J usage is TRBJ1-4; D is possibly TRBD1 (6 bases). Germline V gene lookup returns CDR1 MDHEN and CDR2 SYDVKM. V was clipped by 10 bases and J by 4 bases, with 28 bases between them. This CDR3 has 18 residues. Looking up the rest from reference TRBV28 and TRBJ1-4 gives the full variable domain: DVKVTQSSRYLVKRTGEKVFLECVQDMDHENMFWYRQDPGLGLRLIYFSYDVKMKEKGDIPEGYSVSREKKERFSLILESASTNQTSMYLCATYPWGPPLLRNEKLFFGSGTQLSVL.

The J gene is TRBJ2-5, the V gene TRBV27; TRBD2 might be the D (5 bases). Trimming took 3 bases from V and 2 from J, leaving 19 bases between them. This CDR3 has 17 amino acids. The germline CDR1 and CDR2 sequences are MNHEY and SMNVEV (reference sequence). CDR3 sequence (DNA): TGTGCCAGCAGTTTTATATCCCCGGAGCGGAGGCAAGAGACCCAGTACTTC. Translated, it gives CASSFISPERRQETQYF.

This chain links TRBV29-1 with TRBJ2-3; D ambiguous. This CDR3 comprises 16 residues. Per the germline V gene, CDR1 is SQVTM and CDR2 is ANQGSEA. The V gene lost 0 bases and the J gene lost 0 bases, with 13 bases spanning the gap. The CDR3 region is CSVEDRRHFSTDTQYF. The CDR3 DNA reads as TGCAGCGTTGAAGATCGGAGACATTTTAGCACAGATACGCAGTATTTT.

The rearrangement uses TRBV28 and TRBJ2-6, with TRBD1 matching over 8 bases. V lost 1 base and J lost 0; bases outside the gene matches: 2. This CDR3 is 17 amino acids long. Germline loops: CDR1 MDHEN, CDR2 SYDVKM. The CDR3, as DNA: TGTGCCAGCAGTTTATTTGGACAGGGCTCTGGGGCCAACGTCCTGACTTTC. It encodes CASSLFGQGSGANVLTF.

The chain carries TRBV19 and TRBJ1-2; D not certain. The germline CDR1 and CDR2 sequences are LNHDA and SQIVND (reference sequence). This CDR3 contains 14 residues. Trimming shortened V by 0 bases and J by 3 bases, and 8 bases separated the two germline ends. In DNA, the CDR3 is TGTGCCAGTAGTATAGAGGACGGCTACTATGGCTACACCTTC. It is translated as CASSIEDGYYGYTF.

The chain is built from TRBV6-5 and TRBJ2-5; weak D call: TRBD1 (5 bases). The CDR3 runs 14 residues. Per germline, CDR1 MNHEY and CDR2 SVGAGI. Trimming removed 0 bases from V and 5 bases from J, with 10 bases in between. The CDR3 reads CASSYSWGSETQYF. The CDR3 bases are TGTGCCAGCAGTTACTCTTGGGGCTCGGAGACCCAGTACTTC.